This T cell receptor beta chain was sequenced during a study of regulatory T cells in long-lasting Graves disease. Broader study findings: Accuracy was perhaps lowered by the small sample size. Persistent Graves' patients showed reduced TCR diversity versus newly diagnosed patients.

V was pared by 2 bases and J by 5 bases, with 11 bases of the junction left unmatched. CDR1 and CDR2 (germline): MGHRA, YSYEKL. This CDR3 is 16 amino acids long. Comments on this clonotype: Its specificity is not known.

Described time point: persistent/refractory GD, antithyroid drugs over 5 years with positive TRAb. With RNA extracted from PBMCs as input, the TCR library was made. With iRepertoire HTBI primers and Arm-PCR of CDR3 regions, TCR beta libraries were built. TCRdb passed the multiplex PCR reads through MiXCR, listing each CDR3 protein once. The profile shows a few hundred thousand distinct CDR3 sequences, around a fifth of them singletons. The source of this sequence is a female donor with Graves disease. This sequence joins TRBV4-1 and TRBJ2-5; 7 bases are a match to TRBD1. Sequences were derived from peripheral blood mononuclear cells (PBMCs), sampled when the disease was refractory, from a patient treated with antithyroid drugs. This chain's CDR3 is CASSQIYPGGWETQYF. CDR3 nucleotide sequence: TGCGCCAGCAGCCAAATATATCCAGGGGGTTGGGAGACCCAGTACTTC.